This T cell receptor beta chain was sequenced during a study of T cell responses to AZD1222 COVID-19 vaccine. Study-wide results and caveats: The donors showed a predominance of white British ancestry and of females, with possible underestimation of clonal diversity. Spike-wide coverage was observed for vaccine-associated CD4 TCRs, with dominant responses at 160-218 and 743-854. The study found Spike-specific TCR breadth and depth rose after two AZD1222 doses. Of the AZD1222 recipients, only five or six were seropositive at baseline.

This clone has a handful of counts. Its cognate antigen is unknown. Clones were sequenced by immunoSEQ multiplex PCR, and TCRdb holds only the in-frame ones, with some missing. The table has about 140,000 clones, 85% to 95% seen once. The CDR3 is made up of 16 amino acids. V lost 0 bases, J lost 6 bases, and 8 bases stayed unmatched. Germline loops: CDR1 SGHNT, CDR2 YYREEE (reference sequence). Specimen: peripheral blood, collected on day 0 of MenACWY control vaccination. This clonotype was obtained from an adult in good health. The J gene is TRBJ2-7, the V gene TRBV5-4; 11 positions match TRBD2. This CDR3 is CASSLAPGLAVTEQYF. CDR3 bases: TGTGCCAGCAGCTTGGCCCCGGGACTAGCGGTAACCGAGCAGTACTTC.